What follows describes a single T cell receptor (beta chain). The antigen is undetermined. Each CDR3 protein gets one entry after TCRdb re-called the 5' RACE reads with MiXCR. The table lists under 300,000 distinct CDR3 sequences, about an eighth of them singletons. The sample comes from a study of identical twins. V gave up 2 bases and J gave up 0 bases; unmatched junction bases: 10. Germline loops: CDR1 MNHEY, CDR2 SVGEGT. CDR3 size: 20 residues. Study results and limitations: Whereas memory repertoires showed no such difference, abundant cord blood beta clonotypes carried fewer insertions. Models underestimated how often monozygotic twins shared out-of-frame TCR alpha. Researchers reported excess low generation probability among twin-shared out-of-frame alpha sequences.

This sequence joins TRBV6-2 or TRBV6-3 and TRBJ2-6; 10 nucleotides agree with TRBD1. The sequenced sample was memory (CD45RO+) T cells sorted from blood. This TCR derives from a woman aged 18-29 years in good health. The CDR3 DNA follows: TGTGCCAGCAGTTACACCTCCGGGACAGGGGCGATCTCTGGGGCCAACGTCCTGACTTTC. Amino acids: CASSYTSGTGAISGANVLTF.